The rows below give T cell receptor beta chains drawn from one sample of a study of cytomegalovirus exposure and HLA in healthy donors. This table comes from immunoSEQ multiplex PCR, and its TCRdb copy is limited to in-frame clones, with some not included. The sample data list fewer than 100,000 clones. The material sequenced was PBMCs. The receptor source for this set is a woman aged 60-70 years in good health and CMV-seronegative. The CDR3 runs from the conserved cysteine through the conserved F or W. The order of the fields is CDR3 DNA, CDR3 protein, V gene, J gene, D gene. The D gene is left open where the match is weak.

CDR3 DNA: TGCGCCAGCAGCCTGCTCCCGGTCCAGAACACTGAAGCTTTCTTT
CDR3 protein: CASSLLPVQNTEAFF
V gene: TRBV4-3
J gene: TRBJ1-1
D gene: NA

CDR3 DNA: TGTGCCAGCAGCCCGGGACAGGGTATTCAGCCCCAGCATTTT
CDR3 protein: CASSPGQGIQPQHF
V gene: TRBV6-5
J gene: TRBJ1-5
D gene: TRBD1

CDR3 DNA: TGTGCCAGCAGTTACGGGGCAAACTATGGCTACACCTTC
CDR3 protein: CASSYGANYGYTF
V gene: TRBV6-5
J gene: TRBJ1-2
D gene: NA

CDR3 DNA: TGTGCCAGCAGCTTAAGCCCTTACGAGCAGTACTTC
CDR3 protein: CASSLSPYEQYF
V gene: TRBV11-2
J gene: TRBJ2-7
D gene: NA

CDR3 DNA: TGTGCCAGCAGTTTCCTTGGCGGGAGGAGGGCAGATACGCAGTATTTT
CDR3 protein: CASSFLGGRRADTQYF
V gene: TRBV28
J gene: TRBJ2-3
D gene: TRBD2

CDR3 DNA: TGTGCCAGCAGTTTATCGGGCCGAGGACTAGAGTTCTACGAGCAGTACTTC
CDR3 protein: CASSLSGRGLEFYEQYF
V gene: TRBV28
J gene: TRBJ2-7
D gene: TRBD2

CDR3 DNA: TGTGCCAGCAGCCCCAGACTAGCGGAAGAGACCCAGTACTTC
CDR3 protein: CASSPRLAEETQYF
V gene: TRBV7-9
J gene: TRBJ2-5
D gene: TRBD2

CDR3 DNA: TGCGCCAGCAGCTTGGGGACAGGGGACAATGAGCAGTTCTTC
CDR3 protein: CASSLGTGDNEQFF
V gene: TRBV5-1
J gene: TRBJ2-1
D gene: TRBD1

CDR3 DNA: TGTGCCAGCAGTTTTGGTGCAGGGCTCCCCCAGTACTTC
CDR3 protein: CASSFGAGLPQYF
V gene: TRBV27
J gene: TRBJ2-5
D gene: NA

CDR3 DNA: TGTGCCTGGAGTGTAGCGGGGGGGGCCTACGAGCAGTACTTC
CDR3 protein: CAWSVAGGAYEQYF
V gene: TRBV30
J gene: TRBJ2-7
D gene: TRBD2

CDR3 DNA: TGTGCCAGCACATCGTCTGGAGCGGGATACTTCGGGGAGCAGTACTTC
CDR3 protein: CASTSSGAGYFGEQYF
V gene: TRBV28
J gene: TRBJ2-7
D gene: TRBD2

CDR3 DNA: TGTGCCAGCAGCTTAGCCTCCCCTCAGTACTTC
CDR3 protein: CASSLASPQYF
V gene: TRBV7-2
J gene: TRBJ2-5
D gene: NA

CDR3 DNA: TGTGCCAGCAGCGTAGCATACCGGGGGATTGAGCAGTTCTTC
CDR3 protein: CASSVAYRGIEQFF
V gene: TRBV9
J gene: TRBJ2-1
D gene: NA

CDR3 DNA: TGTGCCAGCGAGAGCCTAGCGGGAGTTAGGTTCACCGGGGAGCTGTTTTTT
CDR3 protein: CASESLAGVRFTGELFF
V gene: TRBV28
J gene: TRBJ2-2
D gene: TRBD2

CDR3 DNA: TGTGCTAGTGGTTTGGGGACAGGGGCAGAGACCCAGTACTTC
CDR3 protein: CASGLGTGAETQYF
V gene: TRBV12-5
J gene: TRBJ2-5
D gene: TRBD1

CDR3 DNA: TGTGCCAGCAGCCAAGAAAGGGGAAGAGGAGTGGCCCAGTACTTC
CDR3 protein: CASSQERGRGVAQYF
V gene: TRBV4-2
J gene: TRBJ2-5
D gene: NA

CDR3 DNA: TGCGCCAGCAGCCAAGATAAGTGGCAAGGAGCTGGAAACACCATATATTTT
CDR3 protein: CASSQDKWQGAGNTIYF
V gene: TRBV4-1
J gene: TRBJ1-3
D gene: NA

CDR3 DNA: TGTGCCCGACAGACAGACAGCTCCTACAATGAGCAGTTCTTC
CDR3 protein: CARQTDSSYNEQFF
V gene: TRBV30
J gene: TRBJ2-1
D gene: NA

CDR3 DNA: TGCGCCAGCAGCTTGCGAGATGAGCAGTTCTTC
CDR3 protein: CASSLRDEQFF
V gene: TRBV5-1
J gene: TRBJ2-1
D gene: NA

CDR3 DNA: TGTGCCAGCGTATTAGGGAGTTATGGCACAGATACGCAGTATTTT
CDR3 protein: CASVLGSYGTDTQYF
V gene: TRBV6-1
J gene: TRBJ2-3
D gene: NA

CDR3 DNA: TGTGCCAGCAGTTTACAAGGACTAGCAAGCAGGGCCTACAATGAGCAGTTCTTC
CDR3 protein: CASSLQGLASRAYNEQFF
V gene: TRBV27
J gene: TRBJ2-1
D gene: TRBD2

CDR3 DNA: TGTGCCAGCAGCCGGCGGGGAGAATTGACCGCCCACGAGCAGTACTTC
CDR3 protein: CASSRRGELTAHEQYF
V gene: TRBV11-2
J gene: TRBJ2-7
D gene: NA

CDR3 DNA: TGTGCCAGCAGTGATAAACAGTCTGAGTGGTACTTC
CDR3 protein: CASSDKQSEWYF
V gene: TRBV2
J gene: TRBJ2-7
D gene: NA

CDR3 DNA: TGTGCCAGCAGCTTAGGAGTGGCAGGTCTCTACGAGCAGTACTTC
CDR3 protein: CASSLGVAGLYEQYF
V gene: TRBV11-2
J gene: TRBJ2-7
D gene: NA

CDR3 DNA: TGTGCCACCAGCGGAATGGACAGCTCGCCCCAGCATTTT
CDR3 protein: CATSGMDSSPQHF
V gene: TRBV15
J gene: TRBJ1-5
D gene: NA

CDR3 DNA: TGTGCCAGCAGCCTAGGACAGGGGATGGAAGAGACCCAGTACTTC
CDR3 protein: CASSLGQGMEETQYF
V gene: TRBV7-8
J gene: TRBJ2-5
D gene: TRBD1

CDR3 DNA: TGTGCCAGCAGCCCCTACAGAGAGGAGCAGTTCTTC
CDR3 protein: CASSPYREEQFF
V gene: TRBV7-2
J gene: TRBJ2-1
D gene: NA

CDR3 DNA: TGTGCCAGCAGTTACCGTCCCCAAGAGACCCAGTACTTC
CDR3 protein: CASSYRPQETQYF
V gene: TRBV6-5
J gene: TRBJ2-5
D gene: NA

CDR3 DNA: TGTGCCAGCAGTGTGCTAGCGGGGGGGTCGGATACGCAGTATTTT
CDR3 protein: CASSVLAGGSDTQYF
V gene: TRBV2
J gene: TRBJ2-3
D gene: TRBD2

CDR3 DNA: TGTGCCAGCAGCCAGGGCCCCGCCGGACTAGCGGGATACGAGCAGTACTTC
CDR3 protein: CASSQGPAGLAGYEQYF
V gene: TRBV5-5
J gene: TRBJ2-7
D gene: TRBD2

CDR3 DNA: TGTGCCATCAGTCCGGGACAGAGACTTATAAACACTGAAGCTTTCTTT
CDR3 protein: CAISPGQRLINTEAFF
V gene: TRBV10-3
J gene: TRBJ1-1
D gene: TRBD1

CDR3 DNA: TGTGCCAGCAGCCTGGCCGGGACTAGCGGTTACAATGAGCAGTTCTTC
CDR3 protein: CASSLAGTSGYNEQFF
V gene: TRBV5-6
J gene: TRBJ2-1
D gene: TRBD2

CDR3 DNA: TGCGCCAGCAGCTTGTCGTCGGGGGTTACTAATGAAAAACTGTTTTTT
CDR3 protein: CASSLSSGVTNEKLFF
V gene: TRBV5-1
J gene: TRBJ1-4
D gene: NA

CDR3 DNA: TGTGCCAGCAGCGACAACAACAGGGGGGCTACCTACAATGAGCAGTTCTTC
CDR3 protein: CASSDNNRGATYNEQFF
V gene: TRBV11-3
J gene: TRBJ2-1
D gene: TRBD1

CDR3 DNA: TGTGCCAGCAGCAAAGGGGTTCGGCATGGCTACACCTTC
CDR3 protein: CASSKGVRHGYTF
V gene: TRBV7-2
J gene: TRBJ1-2
D gene: NA

CDR3 DNA: TGCGCCAGCAGTGGGGGTCTAGCGGGAGGTTTGTACTTC
CDR3 protein: CASSGGLAGGLYF
V gene: TRBV5-1
J gene: TRBJ2-7
D gene: TRBD2

CDR3 DNA: TGCGCCAGCAGCTTGTTCGATCATAGCGTCGATGAGCAGTTCTTC
CDR3 protein: CASSLFDHSVDEQFF
V gene: TRBV5-1
J gene: TRBJ2-1
D gene: NA

CDR3 DNA: TGTGCCAGCAGCAAGCGACGGACACAAGAGACCCAGTACTTC
CDR3 protein: CASSKRRTQETQYF
V gene: TRBV7-2
J gene: TRBJ2-5
D gene: NA

CDR3 DNA: TGTGCCAGCAGCCAAAACAGGGGGATCGATTCACCCCTCCACTTT
CDR3 protein: CASSQNRGIDSPLHF
V gene: TRBV5-6
J gene: TRBJ1-6
D gene: TRBD1

CDR3 DNA: TGTGCCAGCGAGTGGTCTTCCACAGATACGCAGTATTTT
CDR3 protein: CASEWSSTDTQYF
V gene: TRBV2
J gene: TRBJ2-3
D gene: NA

CDR3 DNA: TGTGCAAGCTACCCTACGTCGTGCCCTTTGTCCCTCTCTGGAAACACCATATATTTT
CDR3 protein: CASYPTSCPLSLSGNTIYF
V gene: TRBV12-2
J gene: TRBJ1-3
D gene: NA

CDR3 DNA: TGTGCCAGCGGGGGGGCCGGAGGAGACACTGAAGCTTTCTTT
CDR3 protein: CASGGAGGDTEAFF
V gene: TRBV2
J gene: TRBJ1-1
D gene: NA

CDR3 DNA: TGTGCCAGCAGCCAATCTAGCGGAGGAAACCAAGAGACCCAGTACTTC
CDR3 protein: CASSQSSGGNQETQYF
V gene: TRBV4-2
J gene: TRBJ2-5
D gene: TRBD2

CDR3 DNA: TGTGCCAGCACCGGGTACACAGATACGCAGTATTTT
CDR3 protein: CASTGYTDTQYF
V gene: TRBV6-1
J gene: TRBJ2-3
D gene: NA

CDR3 DNA: TGTGCTAGCAGCTCCGAGGACTCTGGACAGGGAGGCAATCAGCCCCAGCATTTT
CDR3 protein: CASSSEDSGQGGNQPQHF
V gene: TRBV7-7
J gene: TRBJ1-5
D gene: TRBD1

CDR3 DNA: TGTGCCAGCCGGGGCAGGGGGGACACCGGGGAGCTGTTTTTT
CDR3 protein: CASRGRGDTGELFF
V gene: TRBV7-3
J gene: TRBJ2-2
D gene: NA

CDR3 DNA: TGTGCCAGCAGCCAAGATCCAGGGTCGAACACTGAAGCTTTCTTT
CDR3 protein: CASSQDPGSNTEAFF
V gene: TRBV4-2
J gene: TRBJ1-1
D gene: NA

CDR3 DNA: TGTGCCAGCAGCTCCCCTAGCGGGCTCTACAATGAGCAGTTCTTC
CDR3 protein: CASSSPSGLYNEQFF
V gene: TRBV7-6
J gene: TRBJ2-1
D gene: TRBD2

CDR3 DNA: TGTGCCAGCAGTTACCTTAGCGGGATCAATGAGCAGTTCTTC
CDR3 protein: CASSYLSGINEQFF
V gene: TRBV28
J gene: TRBJ2-1
D gene: TRBD2

CDR3 DNA: TGTGCCAGCAGTGATGGGACAGGGGGTCTGGTTAATGAAGCTTTCTTT
CDR3 protein: CASSDGTGGLVNEAFF
V gene: TRBV28
J gene: TRBJ1-1
D gene: TRBD1

CDR3 DNA: TGCAGCGTGAGCCTAAGCTCCTACAATGAGCAGTTCTTC
CDR3 protein: CSVSLSSYNEQFF
V gene: TRBV29-1
J gene: TRBJ2-1
D gene: NA

CDR3 DNA: TGTGCCAGCAGCCTACAGGGGGATAGATCCTACGAGCAGTACTTC
CDR3 protein: CASSLQGDRSYEQYF
V gene: TRBV27
J gene: TRBJ2-7
D gene: TRBD1

CDR3 DNA: TGCGCCAGCAGCAGAGTGGCGACGGCGGGAGTCTTGTCCTACGAGCAGTACTTC
CDR3 protein: CASSRVATAGVLSYEQYF
V gene: TRBV5-1
J gene: TRBJ2-7
D gene: TRBD2

CDR3 DNA: TGCGCCAGCAGCCAAGACTCAGGGTGGGAGACCCAGTACTTC
CDR3 protein: CASSQDSGWETQYF
V gene: TRBV4-1
J gene: TRBJ2-5
D gene: NA

CDR3 DNA: TGTGCCAGCTCACCAAGCTCCTACGAGCAGTACTTC
CDR3 protein: CASSPSSYEQYF
V gene: TRBV18
J gene: TRBJ2-7
D gene: NA

CDR3 DNA: TGTGCCAGCAGTTTAACGAGGGGCGCGGGGTATGGCTACACCTTC
CDR3 protein: CASSLTRGAGYGYTF
V gene: TRBV27
J gene: TRBJ1-2
D gene: NA

CDR3 DNA: TGTGCCAGCTCACCCCTCGGGGGGACTACTAGCGGTCGAGAGACCCAGTACTTC
CDR3 protein: CASSPLGGTTSGRETQYF
V gene: TRBV18
J gene: TRBJ2-5
D gene: TRBD2

CDR3 DNA: TGTGCCAGCTCCCAATACGGGACTAGCGGGAGGGCCATGGATGAGCAGTTCTTC
CDR3 protein: CASSQYGTSGRAMDEQFF
V gene: TRBV18
J gene: TRBJ2-1
D gene: TRBD2

CDR3 DNA: TGTGCCAGCAGCCGCGAGTATGGGGCCAACGTCCTGACTTTC
CDR3 protein: CASSREYGANVLTF
V gene: TRBV11-3
J gene: TRBJ2-6
D gene: NA